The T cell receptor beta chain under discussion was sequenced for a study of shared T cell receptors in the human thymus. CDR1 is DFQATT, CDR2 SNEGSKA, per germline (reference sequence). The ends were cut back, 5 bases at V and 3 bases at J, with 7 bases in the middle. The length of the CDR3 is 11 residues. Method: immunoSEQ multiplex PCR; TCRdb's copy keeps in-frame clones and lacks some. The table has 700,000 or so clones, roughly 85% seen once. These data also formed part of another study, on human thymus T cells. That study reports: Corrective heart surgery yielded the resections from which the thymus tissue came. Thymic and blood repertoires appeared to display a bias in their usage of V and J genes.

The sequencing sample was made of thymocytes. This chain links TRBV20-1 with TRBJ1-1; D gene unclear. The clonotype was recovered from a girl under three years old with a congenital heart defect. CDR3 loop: CSAELDTEAFF. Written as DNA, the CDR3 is TGCAGTGCTGAGCTTGACACTGAAGCTTTCTTT.